This entry concerns a single T cell receptor beta chain. A junction boundary mismatches the germline segment, possibly from a read error. The source of the sample is a study of blood T cell repertoires in COVID-19. Study in general: Spain, Italy and the United States supplied samples that represented acute and convalescent COVID-19. From T cells, B-cell-depleted T cells, or PBMCs came the material, which was cDNA or gDNA.

Authors' data handling: It was from reference gene primer amplification that nucleated cell counts were estimated. This table comes from immunoSEQ multiplex PCR, and its TCRdb copy is limited to in-frame clones, with some not included. V and J calls and clone size are as listed in that table; D and trimming were resolved from the DNA. The table lists a few hundred thousand clones, 70% to 90% of them singletons. Participants spanned ages roughly 18 to 95 years and resided in roughly 22 US areas. This CDR3 comprises 14 residues. Germline CDR1 is SNHLY and CDR2 is FYNNEI. This receptor was taken from a woman aged 35 to 49 with acute COVID-19. Material for sequencing was PBMCs or T cells enriched from blood (not recorded which). The chain links TRBV2 to TRBJ2-7; 7 nucleotides agree with TRBD1. The CDR3, as DNA: TGTGCCAGCAGTGAAGCGCTTCGGGGACAGCTGGGAGACTTC. Translation gives CASSEALRGQLGDF.